Below, one T cell receptor (beta chain) is given with its context. Its antigen remains unidentified. The PCR ran on 60 Vbeta and 13 Jbeta primers. Only in-frame clones appear in the TCRdb table, and some are missing; sequencing was by immunoSEQ multiplex PCR. The repertoire includes about 140,000 clones, around 90% of them detected once, and 0.4% to 0.55% sits in the top ten. This CDR3 contains 13 residues. Between the trimmed V and J ends, which lost 4 bases and 8 bases, there was a span of 15 bases. Germline V lookup: CDR1 SGHTS, CDR2 YDEGEE. The data stem from a study of cytomegalovirus exposure and HLA in healthy donors. Study findings and constraints: Later on, an analysis tied 15,000 to 20,000 TCR beta sequences to HLA alleles at 0.05 false discovery rate.

This clonotype was sampled from a middle-aged woman in good health and CMV-seronegative. Sequencing used PBMCs. The chain has TRBV5-8 and TRBJ1-2; no clear D. The CDR3 nucleotides are TGTGCCAGCAGCCTGGGTCGGGGTAGGGGCTACACCTTC. Protein sequence: CASSLGRGRGYTF.